Following are 9 T cell receptor beta chains from one sample sequenced in a study of naive and memory T cell subsets. The SP2 primer and nested alpha and beta constant region primers amplified ligated cDNA in four rounds. MiXCR was run by TCRdb on the UMI-ligation and nested PCR reads, yielding one entry per CDR3 protein. Of around 24,000 distinct CDR3 sequences listed, roughly 5.2% are singletons. A UMI-containing oligonucleotide was joined by 3' ligation to the TCR cDNA template. The specimen sequenced was blood. Every receptor here comes from an adult in good health.

This clonotype has more than one count but fewer than ten. The chain combines TRBV15 with TRBJ2-3; the match to TRBD1 covers 8 bases. Germline V gene data show CDR1 as LNHNV and CDR2 as YYDKDF (reference sequence). V was clipped by 4 bases and J by 1 base; unmatched bases: 4. The CDR3 is made up of 15 amino acids. CDR3 in amino acids: CATSKKDRGTDTQYF. CDR3 nucleotide sequence: TGTGCCACCAGCAAAAAGGACAGGGGCACAGATACGCAGTATTTT.

This clonotype was observed at least ten times. The rearrangement uses TRBV2 and TRBJ1-2, with a possible D match to TRBD1 (6 bases). V was cut by 11 bases and J by 4 bases, with 17 bases left in between. This CDR3 is 13 amino acids long. CDR1 is SNHLY and CDR2 is FYNNEI in the germline V gene. In nucleotides, the CDR3 is TGTGCCTTCCAGGAGATGGGGGCCTATGGCTACACCTTC. Translating it yields CAFQEMGAYGYTF.

This clonotype showed up just a few times. One junction end disagrees with the germline gene, perhaps due to a read error. This chain links TRBV7-7 with TRBJ2-3; TRBD2 matches 8 bases. Looked up from germline, CDR1 is SSHAT and CDR2 is FNYEAQ (reference sequence). The CDR3 covers 15 residues. Written as DNA, the CDR3 is TGTGCTAGCAGCCGCGGGAGGATGGGGACAGATACGCAGTATTTT. It is translated as CASSRGRMGTDTQYF. Variable domain in full (rest from reference TRBV7-7 and TRBJ2-3): GAGVSQSPRYKVTKRGQDVTLRCDPISSHATLYWYQQALGQGPEFLTYFNYEAQPDKSGLPSDRFSAERPEGSISTLTIQRTEQRDSAMYRCASSRGRMGTDTQYFGPGTRLTVL.

This clonotype was seen repeatedly, ten times or more. V is TRBV30 and J is TRBJ2-5; possibly TRBD1 for D (6 bases). V was trimmed by 1 base and J by 6 bases, leaving 15 bases between them. Germline lookup yields CDR1 GTSNPN and CDR2 SVGIG (reference sequence). The CDR3 loop spans 14 amino acids. CDR3 nucleotide sequence: TGTGCCTGGAGTGGGGAGTGGCAGGGGAAGACCCAGTACTTC. Residues: CAWSGEWQGKTQYF.

This clonotype was observed many times. The rearrangement joins TRBV10-3 to TRBJ1-2, with 8 nucleotides matching TRBD1. Germline V lookup: CDR1 ENHRY, CDR2 SYGVKD. The junction had 4 bases not matched to a gene; V was cut back by 2 bases and J by 5 bases. This CDR3 is 14 amino acids long. The CDR3 DNA follows: TGTGCCATCAGTGAGGAGCAGGGGGCTTATGGCTACACCTTC. It yields the protein CAISEEQGAYGYTF.

This clonotype was counted ten times or more. The V call is TRBV29-1, the J call TRBJ2-6; 8 bases map to TRBD1. V was pared by 5 bases and J by 4 bases, with 10 bases of the junction left unmatched. Looked up from germline, CDR1 is SQVTM and CDR2 is ANQGSEA. This CDR3 contains 16 residues. DNA of the CDR3: TGCAGCGTTCCAATATTACAGGGGGGAGGGGCCAACGTCCTGACTTTC. It yields the protein CSVPILQGGGANVLTF. Drawing the rest from reference TRBV29-1 and TRBJ2-6, the complete variable domain is SAVISQKPSRDICQRGTSLTIQCQVDSQVTMMFWYRQQPGQSLTLIATANQGSEATYESGFVIDKFPISRPNLTFSTLTVSNMSPEDSSIYLCSVPILQGGGANVLTFGAGSRLTVL.

This clonotype was observed many times. V usage is TRBV7-3 and J usage is TRBJ2-1, with D hard to call. The CDR3 consists of 15 residues. V was cut by 4 bases and J by 6 bases, with 16 bases left in between. Per germline, CDR1 SGHTA and CDR2 FQGTGA. CDR3 region: CASSSTSQAPNEQFF. The CDR3 nucleotides are TGTGCCAGCAGCTCGACTTCCCAGGCCCCCAATGAGCAGTTCTTC.

Regarding this clonotype: A read error may explain this, as a much larger clone is one base away. The chain couples TRBV7-3 to TRBJ1-1, with 9 bases fitting TRBD1. Germline values: CDR1 SGHTA, CDR2 FQGTGA. The CDR3 is 13 amino acids. Here the CDR3 DNA reads TGTGCCAGAAGCTCCACAGGGGGCTCTGAAGCTTTCTTT. Its protein product is CARSSTGGSEAFF. The variable domain in full, with the rest retrieved from reference TRBV7-3 and TRBJ1-1, is GAGVSQTPSNKVTEKGKYVELRCDPISGHTALYWYRQSLGQGPEFLIYFQGTGAADDSGLPNDRFFAVRPEGSVSTLKIQRTERGDSAVYLCARSSTGGSEAFFGQGTRLTVV.

This clonotype was seen repeatedly, ten times or more. The CDR3 region has the DNA TGCAGTGCTAGAGACCGGACAGTTGACACTGAAGCTTTCTTT. This encodes CSARDRTVDTEAFF. The chain is built from TRBV20-1 and TRBJ1-1; TRBD1 is a possible D gene (6 bases). The CDR3 covers 14 residues. Between the trimmed V and J ends, which lost 0 bases and 3 bases, there was a span of 11 bases. Germline V lookup: CDR1 DFQATT, CDR2 SNEGSKA (reference sequence).